A selection of T cell receptor beta chains follows, all from one sample in a study of shared clonotypes between healthy human individuals. Produced via immunoSEQ multiplex PCR; TCRdb's table is partial and in-frame only. The sample has some 1.1 million clones, 70% to 85% seen once. Source material: memory CD4+ T cells from PBMCs. The origin of the receptors is a man younger than 35 in good health. Some clones in this sample may be carry-over from other donors' samples. Each CDR3 is given with its conserved first and last residue. The D gene is left open where the match is weak. Only part of the rows carry a size: once, few, many, or a class if the clone is expanded.

d_gene: TRBD2
j_gene: TRBJ2-5
v_gene: TRBV6-5
abundance: .
CDR3nt: TGTGCCAGCAGGGCGGGAGGGCGGAAAGAGACCCAGTACTTC
CDR3aa: CASRAGGRKETQYF

d_gene: TRBD1
j_gene: TRBJ2-1
v_gene: TRBV6-4
abundance: .
CDR3nt: TGTGCCAGCAGTGCGGACAGGGAGCACAATGAGCAGTTCTTC
CDR3aa: CASSADREHNEQFF

d_gene: TRBD2
j_gene: TRBJ2-7
v_gene: TRBV5-1
abundance: .
CDR3nt: TGCGCCAGCAGCTCCGGACTAGCGGGAGTGAAGAGGGAGCAGTACTTC
CDR3aa: CASSSGLAGVKREQYF

d_gene: .
j_gene: TRBJ1-1
v_gene: TRBV7-2
abundance: .
CDR3nt: TGTGCCAGCAGCTTAAGCAGGGAGGTGAACACTGAAGCTTTCTTT
CDR3aa: CASSLSREVNTEAFF

d_gene: .
j_gene: TRBJ2-5
v_gene: TRBV19
abundance: .
CDR3nt: TGTGCCAGTAGTCCCAGGGGCGTGGGGACCCAGTACTTC
CDR3aa: CASSPRGVGTQYF

d_gene: TRBD1
j_gene: TRBJ2-5
v_gene: TRBV5-1
abundance: .
CDR3nt: TGCGCCAGCAGCGTGATGACAGGGTCGTCGGAGACCCAGTACTTC
CDR3aa: CASSVMTGSSETQYF

d_gene: .
j_gene: TRBJ2-1
v_gene: TRBV28
abundance: .
CDR3nt: TGTGCCAGCAGTCCCCGACTCAAAGCCTCCTACAATGAGCAGTTCTTC
CDR3aa: CASSPRLKASYNEQFF

d_gene: .
j_gene: TRBJ1-1
v_gene: TRBV2
abundance: .
CDR3nt: TGTGCCAGCAGCAGACAGAGAAACACTGAAGCTTTCTTT
CDR3aa: CASSRQRNTEAFF

d_gene: TRBD1
j_gene: TRBJ1-1
v_gene: TRBV10-2
abundance: .
CDR3nt: TGCGCCAGCCAGGGGCAACAGGGGACTGAAGCTTTCTTT
CDR3aa: CASQGQQGTEAFF

d_gene: .
j_gene: TRBJ2-1
v_gene: TRBV18
abundance: .
CDR3nt: TGTGCCAGCTCACCGCCTAGCGCCCGAGGGAATGAGCAGTTCTTC
CDR3aa: CASSPPSARGNEQFF

d_gene: .
j_gene: TRBJ2-5
v_gene: TRBV19
abundance: .
CDR3nt: TGTGCCAGCCAAAGGTCATACCAAGAGACCCAGTACTTC
CDR3aa: CASQRSYQETQYF

d_gene: TRBD2
j_gene: TRBJ2-5
v_gene: TRBV28
abundance: .
CDR3nt: TGTGCCAGCAGCCGTAACAGCTGGGGAAGACTAGCGGGAGGGGGGCGGCAAGAGACCCAGTACTTC
CDR3aa: CASSRNSWGRLAGGGRQETQYF

d_gene: TRBD2
j_gene: TRBJ2-7
v_gene: TRBV11-3
abundance: .
CDR3nt: TGTGCCAGCAGCCGAGGGCTAGCGGGAGACGAGCAGTACTTC
CDR3aa: CASSRGLAGDEQYF

d_gene: .
j_gene: TRBJ2-2
v_gene: TRBV5-1
abundance: .
CDR3nt: TGCGCCAGCAGCCCCGTAGGGACAACGAACACCGGGGAGCTGTTTTTT
CDR3aa: CASSPVGTTNTGELFF

d_gene: .
j_gene: TRBJ2-1
v_gene: TRBV7-2
abundance: many
CDR3nt: TGTGCCAGCAGCCGGACGGCTAGCTCCTACAATGAGCAGTTCTTC
CDR3aa: CASSRTASSYNEQFF

d_gene: TRBD1
j_gene: TRBJ1-6
v_gene: TRBV30
abundance: .
CDR3nt: TGTGCCTGGACGGGACAGAGTAATTCACCCCTCCACTTT
CDR3aa: CAWTGQSNSPLHF

d_gene: .
j_gene: TRBJ1-5
v_gene: TRBV12-2
abundance: .
CDR3nt: TGTGCAAGTCGCTTAGGCTCCAGGGATTATAGCAATCAGCCCCAGCATTTT
CDR3aa: CASRLGSRDYSNQPQHF

d_gene: .
j_gene: TRBJ1-1
v_gene: TRBV7-3
abundance: .
CDR3nt: TGTGCCAGCAGCTTACAGGGGCGCGCCACTGAAGCTTTCTTT
CDR3aa: CASSLQGRATEAFF

d_gene: .
j_gene: TRBJ2-7
v_gene: TRBV30
abundance: .
CDR3nt: TGTGCCTGGAGTCCTAGGGGTTACGAGCAGTACTTC
CDR3aa: CAWSPRGYEQYF

d_gene: .
j_gene: TRBJ2-7
v_gene: TRBV28
abundance: .
CDR3nt: TGTGCCAGCAGCCCTGGGAACCGCGAGCAGTACTTC
CDR3aa: CASSPGNREQYF

d_gene: .
j_gene: TRBJ2-6
v_gene: TRBV30
abundance: .
CDR3nt: TGTGCCTGGGTGAAATCTGGGGTATCCGGGGCCAACGTCCTGACTTTC
CDR3aa: CAWVKSGVSGANVLTF

d_gene: .
j_gene: TRBJ1-2
v_gene: TRBV4-1
abundance: few
CDR3nt: TGCGCCAGCAGCCAAGCGGGTGGCCGCTACACCTTC
CDR3aa: CASSQAGGRYTF

d_gene: TRBD1
j_gene: TRBJ2-7
v_gene: TRBV5-1
abundance: .
CDR3nt: TGCGCCAGCAGCTTGCTACAGGGGTATCAGCAGTACTTC
CDR3aa: CASSLLQGYQQYF

d_gene: .
j_gene: TRBJ2-7
v_gene: TRBV28
abundance: once
CDR3nt: TGTGCCAGCAGTTTATACCGAAACGAGCAGTACTTC
CDR3aa: CASSLYRNEQYF

d_gene: .
j_gene: TRBJ1-1
v_gene: TRBV9
abundance: few
CDR3nt: TGTGCCAGCAGTTGGGGGGCTCGGACAGTGAACACTGAAGCTTTCTTT
CDR3aa: CASSWGARTVNTEAFF

d_gene: .
j_gene: TRBJ1-3
v_gene: TRBV7-9
abundance: .
CDR3nt: TGTGCCAGCAGCTTTGGGCTTGTGCCCTCTGGAAACACCATATATTTT
CDR3aa: CASSFGLVPSGNTIYF

d_gene: TRBD1
j_gene: TRBJ1-2
v_gene: TRBV10-1
abundance: .
CDR3nt: TGCGCCAGCAGTGAAACAGGGGGGAATGGCTACACCTTC
CDR3aa: CASSETGGNGYTF

d_gene: .
j_gene: TRBJ1-2
v_gene: TRBV19
abundance: .
CDR3nt: TGTGCCAGTAGCCGAAAGGGGCGCTATGGCTACACCTTC
CDR3aa: CASSRKGRYGYTF

d_gene: TRBD2
j_gene: TRBJ2-3
v_gene: TRBV9
abundance: .
CDR3nt: TGTGCCAGCAGCGTAGGGTTGGCGGGAGTCACAGATACGCAGTATTTT
CDR3aa: CASSVGLAGVTDTQYF

d_gene: TRBD1
j_gene: TRBJ1-1
v_gene: TRBV27
abundance: .
CDR3nt: TGTGCCAGCAGCCGTCTAGGACAGGGGGCCATGAACACTGAAGCTTTCTTT
CDR3aa: CASSRLGQGAMNTEAFF

d_gene: TRBD1
j_gene: TRBJ2-3
v_gene: TRBV30
abundance: .
CDR3nt: TGTGCCTGGACGCCGGGACAGGTTACTAATACGCAGTATTTT
CDR3aa: CAWTPGQVTNTQYF

d_gene: .
j_gene: TRBJ1-4
v_gene: TRBV2
abundance: .
CDR3nt: TGTGCCAGCAGAAGTTCCGGGGCTGTTTGGGAAAAACTGTTTTTT
CDR3aa: CASRSSGAVWEKLFF

d_gene: .
j_gene: TRBJ2-5
v_gene: TRBV6-1
abundance: .
CDR3nt: TGTGCCAGCAGCCCCGGGACGGCCGAAGAGACCCAGTACTTC
CDR3aa: CASSPGTAEETQYF

d_gene: TRBD2
j_gene: TRBJ2-1
v_gene: TRBV9
abundance: .
CDR3nt: TGTGCCAGCAGCGTAGATCCAGCGGGAGGGTGGGGTGAGCAGTTCTTC
CDR3aa: CASSVDPAGGWGEQFF

d_gene: .
j_gene: TRBJ1-3
v_gene: TRBV5-6
abundance: .
CDR3nt: TGTGCCAGCAGCTTGGTGCAGGCTGGAAACACCATATATTTT
CDR3aa: CASSLVQAGNTIYF

d_gene: TRBD2
j_gene: TRBJ2-5
v_gene: TRBV4-1
abundance: .
CDR3nt: TGCGCCAGCAGCCCCCTCCGGGCGGGAGGGGGTGAGACCCAGTACTTC
CDR3aa: CASSPLRAGGGETQYF

d_gene: .
j_gene: TRBJ1-2
v_gene: TRBV9
abundance: few
CDR3nt: TGTGCCAGCAGCGTGGGGCGCGTTGGGGGCTACACCTTC
CDR3aa: CASSVGRVGGYTF

d_gene: .
j_gene: TRBJ2-5
v_gene: TRBV5-5
abundance: .
CDR3nt: TGTGCCACAAACAGGGTAGGAGAGACCCAGTACTTC
CDR3aa: CATNRVGETQYF

d_gene: TRBD2
j_gene: TRBJ2-1
v_gene: TRBV2
abundance: .
CDR3nt: TGTGCCAGCCTGACGGCGGGAGTAGGCAATGAGCAGTTCTTC
CDR3aa: CASLTAGVGNEQFF

d_gene: TRBD1
j_gene: TRBJ2-7
v_gene: TRBV28
abundance: .
CDR3nt: TGTGCCAGCAGTTCTACACCCGGGACAGGGGGATACGAGCAGTACTTC
CDR3aa: CASSSTPGTGGYEQYF

d_gene: TRBD1
j_gene: TRBJ2-2
v_gene: TRBV5-1
abundance: many
CDR3nt: TGCGCCAGCAGCAGGGAGACAGGGGCCACCGGGGAGCTGTTTTTT
CDR3aa: CASSRETGATGELFF

d_gene: TRBD1
j_gene: TRBJ2-2
v_gene: TRBV18
abundance: .
CDR3nt: TGTGCCAGCTCACCGGGACAGGGGAGCACCGGGGAGCTGTTTTTT
CDR3aa: CASSPGQGSTGELFF

d_gene: .
j_gene: TRBJ2-7
v_gene: TRBV23-1
abundance: .
CDR3nt: TGCGCCAGCAGTCACTATCTGGACAGGGAGGGGTCCTACGAGCAGTACTTC
CDR3aa: CASSHYLDREGSYEQYF

d_gene: .
j_gene: TRBJ2-3
v_gene: TRBV7-3
abundance: .
CDR3nt: TGTGCCAGCAGCTTACTAGCGAGTACGAGCGATACGCAGTATTTT
CDR3aa: CASSLLASTSDTQYF

d_gene: .
j_gene: TRBJ1-3
v_gene: TRBV6-1
abundance: few
CDR3nt: TGTGCCAGCAGTGAAATCTTCTCTGGAAACACCATATATTTT
CDR3aa: CASSEIFSGNTIYF

d_gene: .
j_gene: TRBJ1-2
v_gene: TRBV30
abundance: .
CDR3nt: TGTGCCTGGAGTTCGAGTAACTATGGCTACACCTTC
CDR3aa: CAWSSSNYGYTF

d_gene: .
j_gene: TRBJ2-6
v_gene: TRBV18
abundance: .
CDR3nt: TGTGCCAGCTCATTGTCGCCCATGCGGAAGGGTGCTGGGGCCAACGTCCTGACTTTC
CDR3aa: CASSLSPMRKGAGANVLTF

d_gene: .
j_gene: TRBJ2-7
v_gene: TRBV27
abundance: .
CDR3nt: TGTGCCAGCAGTTTTGCTCGGACAGCCTCAGGCTACGAGCAGTACTTC
CDR3aa: CASSFARTASGYEQYF